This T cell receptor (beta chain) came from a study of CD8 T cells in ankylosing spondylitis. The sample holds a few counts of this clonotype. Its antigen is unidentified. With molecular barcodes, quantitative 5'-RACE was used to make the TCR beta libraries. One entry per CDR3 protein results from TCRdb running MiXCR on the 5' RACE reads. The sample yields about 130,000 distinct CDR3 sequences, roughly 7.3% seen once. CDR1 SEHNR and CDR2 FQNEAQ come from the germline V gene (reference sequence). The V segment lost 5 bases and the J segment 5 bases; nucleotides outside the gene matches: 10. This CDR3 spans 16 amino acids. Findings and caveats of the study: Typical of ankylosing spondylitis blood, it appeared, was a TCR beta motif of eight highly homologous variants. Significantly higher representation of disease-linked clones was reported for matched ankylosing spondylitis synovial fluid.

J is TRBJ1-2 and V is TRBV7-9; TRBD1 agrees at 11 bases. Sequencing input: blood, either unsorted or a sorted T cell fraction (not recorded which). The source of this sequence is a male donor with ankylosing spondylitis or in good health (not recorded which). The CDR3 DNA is TGTGCCAGCAGCGTCTTAATGGACAGGGGGCGATATGGCTACACCTTC. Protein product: CASSVLMDRGRYGYTF. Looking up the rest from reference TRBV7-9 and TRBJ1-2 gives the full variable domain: DTGVSQNPRHKITKRGQNVTFRCDPISEHNRLYWYRQTLGQGPEFLTYFQNEAQLEKSRLLSDRFSAERPKGSFSTLEIQRTEQGDSAMYLCASSVLMDRGRYGYTFGSGTRLTVV.